This entry lists 5 T cell receptor beta chains sequenced from one sample in a study of read filtering for tumor transcriptome and immune sequencing (TCRdb year 2020). The sequencer was an Illumina HiSeq 4000. TCR libraries were constructed from approximately 0.4 ug RNA using the Immunoverse kit, and molecular barcoded adaptors covering alpha/delta and beta/gamma chains were employed. The raw public reads went through TCRdb reprocessing: fastp at Q25, MiXCR clone calling, in-frame beta chains kept. Identical CDR3 protein sequences are pooled into one entry, listed with their most common genes and DNA. The sample has about 28,000 distinct CDR3 sequences on record, 14% of them singletons. The top ten clones comprise over 35% of the sample. The sample comprised a population of CD138-negative cells sorted from bone marrow. Explained via the paper, the cell subset or site label denotes: bone marrow mononuclear cells depleted of CD138+ plasma/myeloma cells by negative magnetic selection. The receptors stem from a donor aged 40 or over with multiple myeloma.

This clonotype was observed many times. This chain connects TRBV12-3 or TRBV12-4 to TRBJ1-1, with unresolved D. V lost 4 bases to trimming and J lost 4 bases, with 10 bases between them. The CDR3 has 13 residues. The CDR3 sequence is CASSWREGTEAFF. The CDR3 DNA reads TGTGCCAGCAGTTGGAGGGAGGGCACTGAAGCTTTCTTT.

This clonotype was counted a single time. This sequence may be a read error, since a much larger clone differs from it by one base. This is likely a read error, given that the CDR3 carries no conserved phenylalanine or tryptophan at its end. The chain uses TRBV6-1 and TRBJ2-7; D unclear. Trimming took off 6 bases at V and 3 bases at J, with 3 bases between the two ends. CDR3 length equals 10 residues. Looked up from germline, CDR1 is MNHNS and CDR2 is SASEGT. The CDR3 region has the DNA TGTGCCAGCAGCGTCTACGAGCAGTACCTC. Protein sequence: CASSVYEQYL.

Ten or more counts support this clonotype. The chain recombines TRBV7-9 with TRBJ2-5; D not resolved. Germline-derived CDR1 and CDR2 are SEHNR and FQNEAQ (reference sequence). CDR3 length: 11 residues. The V end was cut by 4 bases, the J end by 4 bases, with 4 bases between. The DNA for the CDR3 is TGTGCCAGCAGCTCAGGAGAGACCCAGTACTTC. Protein: CASSSGETQYF.

This clonotype came up many times. The genes are TRBV5-1 and TRBJ2-3, with a tentative D call TRBD1 (5 bases). Germline lookup yields CDR1 SGHRS and CDR2 YFSETQ. CDR3 length equals 14 residues. The germline V and J ends were trimmed by 4 bases and 4 bases, with 13 bases remaining between them. The CDR3 nucleotides are TGCGCCAGCAGCGCCCAGGGTTGGGCAGATACGCAGTATTTT. It encodes CASSAQGWADTQYF.

The table lists this clonotype with many counts. The chain carries TRBV19 and TRBJ2-2, with TRBD2 as a possible D gene (6 bases). This CDR3 region has 16 residues. Trimming shortened V by 1 base and J by 2 bases, and 11 bases separated the two germline ends. Germline V gene data show CDR1 as LNHDA and CDR2 as SQIVND (reference sequence). The CDR3 coding sequence is TGTGCCAGTAGTATAGGAGCGGGTATTAACACCGGGGAGCTGTTTTTT. Translating gives CASSIGAGINTGELFF.